This T cell receptor (beta chain) is from a study of T cells in Graves' hyperthyroidism and ophthalmopathy. This clonotype was counted a few times. Amplified regions were TCR beta CDR3 sequences from RNA transcripts. The HTBI primer set served for first-round RT-PCR of the TCR CDR3. TCRdb re-called the multiplex PCR reads through MiXCR, storing one row per CDR3 protein. The sample lists about 380,000 distinct CDR3 sequences; roughly 18% were seen once. V was clipped by 9 bases and J by 8 bases, with 13 bases between them. Germline-derived CDR1 and CDR2 are SNHLY and FYNNEI. The CDR3 extends over 12 amino acids.

The sequencing input was blood. V gene TRBV2 combines with J gene TRBJ1-4; D ambiguous. The receptor comes from a man between 18 and 29 years old with Graves' ophthalmopathy. CDR3 protein: CASTGELEKLFF. In DNA, the CDR3 is TGTGCCAGTACCGGGGAGCTGGAAAAACTGTTTTTT. Full variable domain (remainder filled in from reference TRBV2 and TRBJ1-4): EPEVTQTPSHQVTQMGQEVILRCVPISNHLYFYWYRQILGQKVEFLVSFYNNEISEKSEIFDDQFSVERPDGSNFTLKIRSTKLEDSAMYFCASTGELEKLFFGSGTQLSVL.